One and the same sample provided the 8 T cell receptor beta chains below, sequenced in a study of T cell responses to AZD1222 COVID-19 vaccine. Clones were read by immunoSEQ multiplex PCR, and TCRdb kept only the in-frame ones, dropping some. The repertoire holds around 140,000 clones, almost 95% seen once, with about 3.7% in the top ten. The specimen was peripheral blood, collected 28 days after the second AZD1222 dose. These receptors came from an adult who received the AZD1222 COVID-19 vaccine.

The chain joins TRBV19 to TRBJ1-5, with TRBD1 matching 7 bases. Germline assignment: CDR1 LNHDA and CDR2 SQIVND (reference sequence). The CDR3 covers 15 residues. After removal of 6 bases from V and 0 bases from J, the junction contained 5 bases not matched to a gene. The CDR3 loop reads CASREGQYSNQPQHF. CDR3 nucleotides: TGTGCCAGTAGGGAGGGACAGTATAGCAATCAGCCCCAGCATTTT. The entire variable domain, with the rest obtained from reference TRBV19 and TRBJ1-5, is as follows: DGGITQSPKYLFRKEGQNVTLSCEQNLNHDAMYWYRQDPGQGLRLIYYSQIVNDFQKGDIAEGYSVSREKKESFPLTVTSAQKNPTAFYLCASREGQYSNQPQHFGDGTRLSIL.

The chain links TRBV6-5 to TRBJ2-3; D gene uncertain. The germline CDR1 and CDR2 sequences are MNHEY and SVGAGI. The CDR3 extends over 13 amino acids. The V and J ends lost 0 bases and 6 bases respectively, with 7 bases between them. The DNA of the CDR3 is TGTGCCAGCAGTTACTCGTTCCGGGATACGCAGTATTTT. Protein product: CASSYSFRDTQYF.

The V and J genes are TRBV23-1 and TRBJ2-5; 7 nucleotides line up with TRBD1. TRBV23-1 is an ORF, with its function uncertain. Losses at the gene ends were 3 bases for V and 1 base for J; bases not matched to a gene: 11. The CDR3 covers 17 residues. The CDR3 DNA reads as TGCGCCAGCAGTCATCCAAACACGGGACAGCGCCAAGAGACCCAGTACTTC. It codes for CASSHPNTGQRQETQYF.

The V and J genes are TRBV21-1 and TRBJ2-3. TRBV21-1 is recorded as a pseudogene. This CDR3 spans 16 amino acids. CDR3 DNA: TGTGCCAGCAGCAAATTAGGGCCCTCCAGCACAGATACGCAGTATTTT. This codes for CASSKLGPSSTDTQYF.

This chain connects TRBV3-1 (or the pseudogene TRBV3-2) to TRBJ2-1; TRBD2 aligns across 10 bases. The CDR3 sequence is 16 residues long. The V gene's germline CDR1 is LGHDT and CDR2 YNNKEL (reference sequence). J lost 3 bases, V lost 1 base, and 3 bases had no gene match. CDR3 region: CASSQVAGGLYNEQFF. In DNA, the CDR3 is TGTGCCAGCAGCCAAGTAGCGGGAGGTCTCTACAATGAGCAGTTCTTC.

The chain uses TRBV6-6 and TRBJ2-1; possibly TRBD1 for D (6 bases). This CDR3 contains 13 residues. V was pared by 7 bases and J by 4 bases, with 11 bases between. Germline lookup yields CDR1 MNHNY and CDR2 SVGAGI (reference sequence). The CDR3 DNA follows: TGTGCCAGCACCGGGACAACGTACAATGAGCAGTTCTTC. Protein: CASTGTTYNEQFF.

This clone showed up many times. V is TRBV2 and J is TRBJ2-2; 7 bases align to TRBD2. V lost 6 bases to trimming and J lost 2 bases; unmatched junction nucleotides: 3. There are 14 residues in the CDR3. Germline V gene lookup returns CDR1 SNHLY and CDR2 FYNNEI. The chain's CDR3 is CASRPGLNTGELFF. Written as DNA, the CDR3 is TGTGCCAGCAGACCGGGACTAAACACCGGGGAGCTGTTTTTT.

This chain uses TRBV7-9 with TRBJ2-7; D not certain. V was cut by 2 bases and J by 5 bases, with 10 bases left in between. This CDR3 is 13 amino acids long. The V gene's germline CDR1 is SEHNR and CDR2 FQNEAQ (reference sequence). The CDR3 reads CASSLYVGDEQYF. In DNA form, the CDR3 reads TGTGCCAGCAGCTTATACGTAGGAGACGAGCAGTACTTC.